The T cell receptor (beta chain) under discussion was sequenced for a study of T cell changes during pregnancy in multiple sclerosis. Assay: immunoSEQ multiplex PCR; the TCRdb copy retains only in-frame clones and omits some. This sample yields 50,000 to 60,000 clones, of which about 90% are seen a single time; 0.6% to 0.9% belongs to the top ten. CDR1 is SGHTA, CDR2 FQGNSA, per germline. This CDR3 has 14 amino acids. V gave up 4 bases and J gave up 6 bases; unmatched junction bases: 8. The chain links TRBV7-2 to TRBJ1-2, with 7 bases aligning to TRBD1. Source: CD4+ T cells from peripheral blood mononuclear cells, taken in the first trimester of pregnancy. This TCR was recovered from a female donor with multiple sclerosis, enrolled in a pregnancy study. The CDR3 is CASSSNLGGHGYTF. The CDR3 DNA reads as TGTGCCAGCAGCTCAAACCTAGGGGGCCATGGCTACACCTTC. Supplemented by reference TRBV7-2 and TRBJ1-2, the full variable domain reads GAGVSQSPSNKVTEKGKDVELRCDPISGHTALYWYRQSLGQGLEFLIYFQGNSAPDKSGLPSDRFSAERTGGSVSTLTIQRTQQEDSAVYLCASSSNLGGHGYTFGSGTRLTVV.